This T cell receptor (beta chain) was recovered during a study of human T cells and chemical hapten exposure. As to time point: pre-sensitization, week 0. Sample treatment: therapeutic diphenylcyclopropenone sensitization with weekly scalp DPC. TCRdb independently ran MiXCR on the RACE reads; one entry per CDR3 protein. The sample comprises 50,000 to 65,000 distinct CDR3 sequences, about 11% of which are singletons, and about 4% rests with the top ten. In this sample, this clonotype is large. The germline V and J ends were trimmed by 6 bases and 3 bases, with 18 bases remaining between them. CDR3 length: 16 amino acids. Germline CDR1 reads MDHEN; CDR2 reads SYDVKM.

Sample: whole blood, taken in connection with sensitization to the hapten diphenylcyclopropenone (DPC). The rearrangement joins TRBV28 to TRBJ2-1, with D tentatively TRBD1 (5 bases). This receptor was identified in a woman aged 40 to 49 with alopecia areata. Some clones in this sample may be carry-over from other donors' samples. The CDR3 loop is CASSPGRTSRYNEQFF. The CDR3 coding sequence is TGTGCCAGCAGCCCCGGACGGACAAGCCGCTACAATGAGCAGTTCTTC.